This T cell receptor beta chain was captured in a study of OX40 agonist ivuxolimab in advanced cancers. The overall study: Allowance was made for prior anti-PD-1, anti-PD-L1 or anti-CTLA-4 therapy, and roughly 40% had some. Study-level results: The study observed clonal expansion of CD4+ and CD8+ blood T cells by week 6 at 0.1 to 3.0 mg/kg. There were, on average, more expanded clones in CD8+ T cells than in CD4+. Antigen specificity was not determined for the expanded peripheral T cells.

Germline V gene data show CDR1 as MNHNS and CDR2 as SASEGT. V lost 4 bases and J lost 8; bases outside the gene matches: 12. There are 16 residues in the CDR3. Data came from immunoSEQ multiplex PCR; TCRdb stores just in-frame clones and leaves some out. The table shows over 40,000 clones, with 80% occurring only once. Worth noting for this clone: No antigen is known for it.

The chain recombines TRBV6-1 with TRBJ2-2, with TRBD2 identical over 8 bases. The specimen comprised CD4+ or CD8+ T cells sorted from blood, sampled in a trial of the OX40 agonist ivuxolimab. The clonotype was recovered from an adult with an advanced solid tumor such as melanoma, head and neck, liver or kidney cancer. CDR3 loop: CASSGRGAGVRGELFF. The DNA of the CDR3 is TGTGCCAGCAGTGGTCGGGGAGCGGGAGTAAGAGGGGAGCTGTTTTTT.